The clone carrying this T cell receptor beta chain was detected ten times or more. Its antigen is undetermined. Samples came from axillary lymph nodes draining the breast cancer. This sample was taken from a study of breast tumors, draining lymph nodes, adjacent tissues. Regarding the study as a whole: The data were judged consistent with most tumor T cells coming from lymph node and expanding in tumor.

TCRdb processed the multiplex PCR reads anew with MiXCR; each CDR3 protein has one entry. Among 150,000 to 200,000 distinct CDR3 sequences listed, 31% were seen once. V was clipped by 0 bases and J by 1 base; unmatched bases: 6. The CDR3 contains 16 residues. Germline values: CDR1 SQVTM, CDR2 ANQGSEA. This clonotype was obtained from a female donor with breast cancer. Some clones in this sample may be carry-over from other donors' samples. V and J are TRBV29-1 and TRBJ2-1; 7 nucleotides match TRBD1. Source material: axillary lymph node tissue. The CDR3 here is CSVEDEDRTSYNEQFF. The CDR3 DNA reads as TGCAGCGTTGAAGATGAGGACAGGACTTCCTACAATGAGCAGTTCTTC.